This T cell receptor beta chain was found in a study of control samples from healthy donors and cancer patients (TCRdb year 2020). About this clone: What antigen it recognizes has not been identified. No base-level quality is on record; no much larger clone is a single base apart.

The CDR3 holds 14 amino acids from the cysteine to the phenylalanine. Just CDR3 DNA is preserved here, 42 bases in frame from base 1. CDR1 and CDR2 are read off the germline V gene (reference sequence) as LNHDA and SQIVND. Trimming takes 7 bases from V and 4 bases from J, and the germline ends sit 13 bases apart. Library construction relied on the immunoSEQ multiplex PCR assay. This immuneACCESS table, as held by TCRdb, lists in-frame sequences with V and J called but not all clones. Of the missing ones, under half trace to an unresolved V gene in checked studies; the others have no known cause. The sample records about 61,000 clones, nearly 90% of which are singletons. The ten largest clones capture under 7% of the sample.

Sequences were obtained from PBMCs. The V and J segments used are TRBV19 and TRBJ2-2; the D gene assignment is ambiguous. The TCR sequence derives from a man in his 60s with colorectal cancer. The CDR3 reads CASTPRHLTGELFF. The DNA sequence follows: TGTGCCAGTACCCCCCGGCACCTCACCGGGGAGCTGTTTTTT.